This TCR beta chain emerged from a study of blood T cell repertoires in COVID-19. About the research overall: The samples span acute and convalescent COVID-19 from the United States, Italy and Spain. In each case, the material was cDNA or gDNA derived from T cells, B-cell-depleted T cells, or PBMCs.

Recruited during active infection, patients (from Seattle) were subsequently followed longitudinally. Under the authors' procedure: Estimates of nucleated cell counts were drawn from the amplification of reference gene primers. Assay: immunoSEQ multiplex PCR; the TCRdb copy retains only in-frame clones and omits some. From that table come the V and J calls and clone size; the DNA was used to work out D and trimming. The table records over 55,000 clones, roughly 90% of them present only once. This TCR was recovered from an elderly woman with COVID-19, enrolled during active disease. The sample consisted of peripheral blood.

CDR3 sequence (DNA): TGTGCCAGCAGCCAAGGCCACAGGAGCACAGATACGCAGTATTTT. Protein product: CASSQGHRSTDTQYF. The rearrangement links TRBV3-1 (or the pseudogene TRBV3-2) to TRBJ2-3, with D possibly being TRBD1 (5 bases). V was trimmed by 1 base and J by 0 bases, leaving 8 bases between them. The CDR3 has 15 residues. The germline gives CDR1 LGHDT, CDR2 YNNKEL (reference sequence).